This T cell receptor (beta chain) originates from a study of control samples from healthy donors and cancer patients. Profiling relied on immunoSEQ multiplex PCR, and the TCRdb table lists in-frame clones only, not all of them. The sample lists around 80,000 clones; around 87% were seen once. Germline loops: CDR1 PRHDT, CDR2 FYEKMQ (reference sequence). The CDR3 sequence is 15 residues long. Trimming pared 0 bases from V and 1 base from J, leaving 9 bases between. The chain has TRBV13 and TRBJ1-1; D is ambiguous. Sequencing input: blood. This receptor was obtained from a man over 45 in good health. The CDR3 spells CASSLGHHRNTEAFF. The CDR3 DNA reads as TGTGCCAGCAGCTTAGGCCACCACAGGAACACTGAAGCTTTCTTT.